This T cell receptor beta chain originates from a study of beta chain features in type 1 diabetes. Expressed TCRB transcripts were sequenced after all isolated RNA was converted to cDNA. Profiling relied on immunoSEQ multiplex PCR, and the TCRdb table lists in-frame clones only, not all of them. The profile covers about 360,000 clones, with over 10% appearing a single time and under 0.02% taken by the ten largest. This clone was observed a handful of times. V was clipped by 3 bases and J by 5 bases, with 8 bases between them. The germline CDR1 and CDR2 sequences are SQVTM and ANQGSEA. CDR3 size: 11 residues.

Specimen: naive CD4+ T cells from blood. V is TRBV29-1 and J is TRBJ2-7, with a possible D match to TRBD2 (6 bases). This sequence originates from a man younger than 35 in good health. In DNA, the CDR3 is TGCAGCGTTGAGGAGGGGAACGAGCAGTACTTC. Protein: CSVEEGNEQYF.